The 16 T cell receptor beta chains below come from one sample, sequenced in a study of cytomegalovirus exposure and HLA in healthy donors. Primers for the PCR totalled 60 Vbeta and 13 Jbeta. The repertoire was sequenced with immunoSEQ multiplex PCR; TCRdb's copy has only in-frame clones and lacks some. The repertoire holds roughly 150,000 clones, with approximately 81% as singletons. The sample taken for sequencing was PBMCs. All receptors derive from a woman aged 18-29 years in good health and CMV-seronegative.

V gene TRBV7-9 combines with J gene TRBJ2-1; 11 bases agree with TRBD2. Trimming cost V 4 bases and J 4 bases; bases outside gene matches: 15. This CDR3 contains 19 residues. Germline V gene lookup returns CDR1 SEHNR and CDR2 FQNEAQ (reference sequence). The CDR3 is CASSSPGVTGTSGYNEQFF. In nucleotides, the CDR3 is TGTGCCAGCAGCTCCCCTGGGGTTACCGGGACTAGCGGATACAATGAGCAGTTCTTC.

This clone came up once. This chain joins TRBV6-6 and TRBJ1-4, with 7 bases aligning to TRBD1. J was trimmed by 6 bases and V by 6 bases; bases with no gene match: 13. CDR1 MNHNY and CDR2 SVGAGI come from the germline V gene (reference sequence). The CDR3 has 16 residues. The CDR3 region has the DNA TGTGCCAGCAGCCGCCTGGGCGTTACAGGGGATGAAAAACTGTTTTTT. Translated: CASSRLGVTGDEKLFF.

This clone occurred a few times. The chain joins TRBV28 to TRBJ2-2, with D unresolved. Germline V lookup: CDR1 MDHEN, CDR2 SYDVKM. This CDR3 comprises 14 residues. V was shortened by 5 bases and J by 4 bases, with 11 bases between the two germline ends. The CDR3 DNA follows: TGTGCCAGCAGTCATACCTTTAGCACCGGGGAGCTGTTTTTT. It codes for CASSHTFSTGELFF.

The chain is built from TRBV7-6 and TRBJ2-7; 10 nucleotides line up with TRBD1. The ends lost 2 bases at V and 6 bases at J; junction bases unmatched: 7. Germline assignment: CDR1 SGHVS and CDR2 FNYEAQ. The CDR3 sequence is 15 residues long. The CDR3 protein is CASSLSSGQGIEQYF. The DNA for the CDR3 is TGTGCCAGCAGCTTAAGTTCGGGACAGGGGATCGAGCAGTACTTC.

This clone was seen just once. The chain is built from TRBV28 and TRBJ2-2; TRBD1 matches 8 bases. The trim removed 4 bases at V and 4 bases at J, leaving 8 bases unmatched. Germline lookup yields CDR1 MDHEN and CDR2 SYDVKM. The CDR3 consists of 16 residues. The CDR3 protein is CASSYGSGGTTGELFF. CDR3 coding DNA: TGTGCCAGCAGTTACGGATCAGGGGGCACCACCGGGGAGCTGTTTTTT.

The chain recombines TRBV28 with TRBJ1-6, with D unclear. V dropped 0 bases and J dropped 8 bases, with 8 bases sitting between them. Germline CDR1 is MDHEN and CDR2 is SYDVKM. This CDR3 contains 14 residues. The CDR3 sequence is CASSLWSEYSPLHF. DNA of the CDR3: TGTGCCAGCAGTTTATGGAGTGAATATTCACCCCTCCACTTT.

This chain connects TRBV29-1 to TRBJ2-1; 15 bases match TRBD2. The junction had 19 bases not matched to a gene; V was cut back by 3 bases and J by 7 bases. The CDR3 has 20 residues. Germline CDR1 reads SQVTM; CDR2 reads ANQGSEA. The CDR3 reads CSVDPGGTSGRISSLNEQFF. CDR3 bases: TGCAGCGTTGATCCCGGAGGGACTAGCGGGAGGATCTCCTCTCTAAATGAGCAGTTCTTC.

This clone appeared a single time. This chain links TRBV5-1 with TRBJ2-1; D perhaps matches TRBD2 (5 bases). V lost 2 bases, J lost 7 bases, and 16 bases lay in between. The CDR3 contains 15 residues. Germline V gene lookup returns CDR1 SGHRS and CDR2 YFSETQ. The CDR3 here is CASSFPSGPGNEQFF. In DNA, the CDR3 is TGCGCCAGCAGCTTTCCCAGCGGCCCGGGGAATGAGCAGTTCTTC. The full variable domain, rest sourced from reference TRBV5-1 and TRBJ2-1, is KAGVTQTPRYLIKTRGQQVTLSCSPISGHRSVSWYQQTPGQGLQFLFEYFSETQRNKGNFPGRFSGRQFSNSRSEMNVSTLELGDSALYLCASSFPSGPGNEQFFGPGTRLTVL.

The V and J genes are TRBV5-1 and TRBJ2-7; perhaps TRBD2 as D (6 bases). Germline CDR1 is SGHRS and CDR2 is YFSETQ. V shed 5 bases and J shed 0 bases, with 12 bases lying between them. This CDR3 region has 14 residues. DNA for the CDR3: TGCGCCAGCAGTGATCCTAGCGACTCCTACGAGCAGTACTTC. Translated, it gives CASSDPSDSYEQYF.

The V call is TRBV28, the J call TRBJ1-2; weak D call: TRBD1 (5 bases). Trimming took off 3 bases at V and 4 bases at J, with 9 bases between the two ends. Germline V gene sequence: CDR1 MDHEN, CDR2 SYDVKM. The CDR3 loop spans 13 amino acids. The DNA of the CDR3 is TGTGCCAGCAGTTTGAGCAGGGCCTATGGCTACACCTTC. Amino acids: CASSLSRAYGYTF.

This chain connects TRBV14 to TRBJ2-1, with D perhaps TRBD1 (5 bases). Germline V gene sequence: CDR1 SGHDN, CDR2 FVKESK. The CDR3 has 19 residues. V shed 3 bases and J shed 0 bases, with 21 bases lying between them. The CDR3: CASSHARGAGEFSYNEQFF. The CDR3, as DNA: TGTGCCAGCAGCCACGCACGTGGGGCAGGAGAATTCTCCTACAATGAGCAGTTCTTC.

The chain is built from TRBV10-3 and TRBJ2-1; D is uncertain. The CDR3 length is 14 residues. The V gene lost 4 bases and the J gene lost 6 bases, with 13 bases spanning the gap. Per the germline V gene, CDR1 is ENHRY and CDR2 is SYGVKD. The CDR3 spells CAISVSTAVNEQFF. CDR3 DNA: TGTGCCATCAGTGTCTCCACTGCGGTCAATGAGCAGTTCTTC.

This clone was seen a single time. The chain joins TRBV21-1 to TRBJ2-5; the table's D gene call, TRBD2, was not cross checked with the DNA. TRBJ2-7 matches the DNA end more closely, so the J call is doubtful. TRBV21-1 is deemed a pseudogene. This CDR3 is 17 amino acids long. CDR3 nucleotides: TGTGCCAGCAGCAAAGATCCGGAGCGGGGGGGCGTCTACGAGCAGTACTTC. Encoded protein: CASSKDPERGGVYEQYF.

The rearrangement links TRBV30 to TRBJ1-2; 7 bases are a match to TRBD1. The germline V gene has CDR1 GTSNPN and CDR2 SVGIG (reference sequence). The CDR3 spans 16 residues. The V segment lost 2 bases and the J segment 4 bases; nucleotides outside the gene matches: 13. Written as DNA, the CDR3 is TGTGCCTGGAGTCGAGACAGGGCCTCAGTTGGCTATGGCTACACCTTC. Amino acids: CAWSRDRASVGYGYTF.

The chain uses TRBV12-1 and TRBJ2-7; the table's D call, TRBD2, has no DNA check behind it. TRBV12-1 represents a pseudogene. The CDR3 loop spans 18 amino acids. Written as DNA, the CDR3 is TGTGCCAGCAGCTTTTGGAGGACTAGCGGGAGACTACCCTACGAGCAGTACTTC. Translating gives CASSFWRTSGRLPYEQYF.

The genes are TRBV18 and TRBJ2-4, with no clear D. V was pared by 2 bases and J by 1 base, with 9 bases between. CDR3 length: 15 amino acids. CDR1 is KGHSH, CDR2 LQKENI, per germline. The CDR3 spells CASSPSRSAKNIQYF. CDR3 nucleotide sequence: TGTGCCAGCTCACCAAGCAGGTCCGCCAAAAACATTCAGTACTTC.